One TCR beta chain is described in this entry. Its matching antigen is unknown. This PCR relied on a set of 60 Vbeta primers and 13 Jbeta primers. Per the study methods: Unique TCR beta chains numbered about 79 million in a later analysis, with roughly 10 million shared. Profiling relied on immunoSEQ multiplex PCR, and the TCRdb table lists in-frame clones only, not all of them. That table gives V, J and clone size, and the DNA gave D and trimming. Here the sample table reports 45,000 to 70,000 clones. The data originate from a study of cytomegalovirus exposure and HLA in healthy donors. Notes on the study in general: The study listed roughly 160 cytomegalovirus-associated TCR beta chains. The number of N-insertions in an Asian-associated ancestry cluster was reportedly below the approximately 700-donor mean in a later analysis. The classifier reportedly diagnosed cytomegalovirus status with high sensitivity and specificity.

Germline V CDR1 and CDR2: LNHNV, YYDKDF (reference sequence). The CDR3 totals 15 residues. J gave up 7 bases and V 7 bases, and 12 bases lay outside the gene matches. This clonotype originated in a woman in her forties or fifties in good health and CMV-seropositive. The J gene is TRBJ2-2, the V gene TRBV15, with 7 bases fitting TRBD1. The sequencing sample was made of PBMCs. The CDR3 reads CATTTRQGMNGELFF. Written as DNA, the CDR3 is TGTGCCACCACCACAAGACAGGGTATGAACGGGGAGCTGTTTTTT.